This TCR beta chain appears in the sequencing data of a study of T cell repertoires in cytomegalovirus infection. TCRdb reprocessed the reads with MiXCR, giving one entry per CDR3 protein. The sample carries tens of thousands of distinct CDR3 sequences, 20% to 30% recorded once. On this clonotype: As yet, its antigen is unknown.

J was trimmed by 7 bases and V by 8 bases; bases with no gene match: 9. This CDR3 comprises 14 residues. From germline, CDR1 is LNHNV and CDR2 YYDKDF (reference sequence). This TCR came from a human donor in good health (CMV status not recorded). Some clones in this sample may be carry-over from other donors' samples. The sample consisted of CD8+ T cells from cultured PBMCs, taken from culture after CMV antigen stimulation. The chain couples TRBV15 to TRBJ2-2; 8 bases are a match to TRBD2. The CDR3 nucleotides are TGTGCCACCTTAGGAAGCGGGAGTCTCGGGGAGCTGTTTTTT. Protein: CATLGSGSLGELFF. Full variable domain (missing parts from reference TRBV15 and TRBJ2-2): DAMVIQNPRYQVTQFGKPVTLSCSQTLNHNVMYWYQQKSSQAPKLLFHYYDKDFNNEADTPDNFQSRRPNTSFCFLDIRSPGLGDTAMYLCATLGSGSLGELFFGEGSRLTVL.